Shown below are 19 T cell receptor beta chains from a single sample sequenced in a study of blood T cell repertoires in COVID-19. Sequenced by immunoSEQ multiplex PCR; TCRdb stores in-frame clones only, minus some. The data contain about 140,000 clones, approximately 83% of them singletons. The sequencing sample was made of peripheral blood. These receptors originate from a woman aged 55-70 years with acute or convalescent COVID-19.

This rearrangement joins TRBV24-1 to TRBJ2-2, with a tentative D call TRBD2 (6 bases). V was cut by 10 bases and J by 3 bases, with 11 bases left in between. Germline V gene lookup returns CDR1 KGHDR and CDR2 SFDVKD. This CDR3 is 13 amino acids long. Here the CDR3 reads CATGKRDTGELFF. CDR3 bases: TGTGCCACAGGGAAGCGGGACACCGGGGAGCTGTTTTTT.

The chain's CDR3 is CASSQDRAINNSPLHF. The DNA for the CDR3 is TGTGCCAGCAGCCAAGATCGAGCTATCAATAATTCACCCCTCCACTTT. This rearrangement joins TRBV3-1 (or the pseudogene TRBV3-2) to TRBJ1-6; D is unclear. The CDR3 totals 16 residues. V dropped 0 bases and J dropped 5 bases, with 11 bases sitting between them. Germline loops: CDR1 LGHDT, CDR2 YNNKEL (reference sequence).

The chain recombines TRBV28 with TRBJ1-2; TRBD1 matches 7 bases. This CDR3 spans 15 amino acids. Germline CDR1 is MDHEN and CDR2 is SYDVKM. After removal of 6 bases from V and 7 bases from J, the junction contained 14 bases not matched to a gene. CDR3 sequence: CASRNDRAPRGGYTF. The DNA of the CDR3 is TGTGCCAGCAGAAACGACAGGGCCCCAAGGGGTGGCTACACCTTC.

The rearrangement joins TRBV4-2 to TRBJ1-1; a possible D gene is TRBD1 (5 bases). Germline CDR1 and CDR2: LGHNA and YNFKEQ. This CDR3 spans 14 amino acids. The germline V and J ends were trimmed by 0 bases and 7 bases, with 12 bases remaining between them. CDR3 sequence (DNA): TGTGCCAGCAGCCAAGATCTTGCAGGGTTTGAAGCTTTCTTT. Translating it yields CASSQDLAGFEAFF.

The CDR3 protein is CATSRDRRDSFNSPLHF. The CDR3 DNA reads TGTGCCACCAGCAGAGATCGGCGGGACAGCTTTAATTCACCCCTCCACTTT. This chain connects TRBV15 to TRBJ1-6, with TRBD1 matching over 7 bases. This CDR3 has 17 amino acids. Losses at the gene ends were 0 bases for V and 6 bases for J; bases not matched to a gene: 8. Germline values: CDR1 LNHNV, CDR2 YYDKDF (reference sequence).

The chain joins TRBV24-1 to TRBJ1-5; D possibly corresponds to TRBD1 (5 bases). V lost 2 bases and J lost 7, with 17 bases in between. The germline CDR1 and CDR2 sequences are KGHDR and SFDVKD. There are 16 residues in the CDR3. The CDR3, as DNA: TGTGCCACCAGTGATTCTAAGATTGGGGGGAAACAGCCCCAGCATTTT. Protein sequence: CATSDSKIGGKQPQHF.

The chain combines TRBV6-1 with TRBJ2-7; TRBD2 might be the D (5 bases). Deletions cut 0 bases from V and 2 bases from J, with 14 bases between. The germline V gene encodes CDR1 MNHNS and CDR2 SASEGT. CDR3 length equals 16 residues. CDR3 sequence reads: CASSEARTRPTYEQYF. The CDR3 bases are TGTGCCAGCAGTGAAGCACGCACTAGGCCTACCTACGAGCAGTACTTC.

V and J are TRBV3-1 (or the pseudogene TRBV3-2) and TRBJ1-1, with unresolved D. The V and J ends lost 5 bases and 0 bases respectively, with 25 bases between them. The CDR3 sequence is 19 residues long. Germline CDR1 is LGHDT and CDR2 is YNNKEL (reference sequence). The CDR3 bases are TGTGCCAGCAGCACACCTGAATGGGCGCGTACGGCTTTGAACACTGAAGCTTTCTTT. Translating gives CASSTPEWARTALNTEAFF.

Here the CDR3 DNA reads TGTGCCAGCAGCAGACAGGTGGGGGGGACTGAAGCTTTCTTT. This codes for CASSRQVGGTEAFF. V usage is TRBV7-9 and J usage is TRBJ1-1; D possibly corresponds to TRBD1 (6 bases). Trimming pared 5 bases from V and 5 bases from J, leaving 15 bases between. Germline V gene sequence: CDR1 SEHNR, CDR2 FQNEAQ (reference sequence). The CDR3 sequence is 14 residues long.

The chain recombines TRBV24-1 with TRBJ2-2, with 7 bases lining up with TRBD1. Losses at the gene ends were 7 bases for V and 3 bases for J; bases not matched to a gene: 7. The CDR3 contains 15 residues. Looked up from germline, CDR1 is KGHDR and CDR2 is SFDVKD. The CDR3 reads CATRSPGQHTGELFF. CDR3 sequence (DNA): TGTGCCACCAGATCGCCGGGACAGCACACCGGGGAGCTGTTTTTT.

The genes are TRBV18 and TRBJ1-6; 9 bases map to TRBD1. The CDR3 is 16 amino acids. Germline loops: CDR1 KGHSH, CDR2 LQKENI. With V trimmed by 3 bases and J by 7 bases, 7 bases remained unmatched. The CDR3 here is CASSPYRGPGNSPLHF. CDR3 sequence (DNA): TGTGCCAGCTCACCTTACAGGGGGCCGGGGAATTCACCCCTCCACTTT.

The genes are TRBV12-3 or TRBV12-4 and TRBJ2-7, with 12 bases fitting TRBD2. V lost 6 bases, J lost 10 bases, and 7 bases stayed unmatched. The CDR3 spans 13 residues. The CDR3 reads CASSPSGRDVQYF. DNA for the CDR3: TGTGCCAGCAGCCCTAGCGGGAGGGATGTCCAGTACTTC.

This clone was seen a few times. The chain recombines TRBV27 with TRBJ2-3, with a weak D call TRBD1 (5 bases). The germline gives CDR1 MNHEY, CDR2 SMNVEV (reference sequence). V dropped 6 bases and J dropped 3 bases, with 22 bases sitting between them. This CDR3 has 17 amino acids. The CDR3: CASRSIQGRRRTDTQYF. The CDR3 DNA is TGTGCCAGCAGGTCGATTCAGGGTCGGCGACGAACAGATACGCAGTATTTT.

This clone was picked up a small number of times. The rearrangement joins TRBV27 to TRBJ2-1; 8 bases are a match to TRBD2. The CDR3 totals 16 residues. In germline, CDR1 is MNHEY, CDR2 SMNVEV (reference sequence). The trim removed 5 bases at V and 7 bases at J, leaving 13 bases unmatched. The CDR3 here is CASSPLSGEVMNEQFF. CDR3 DNA: TGTGCCAGCAGTCCCCTTAGCGGGGAGGTAATGAATGAGCAGTTCTTC.

This chain joins TRBV7-8 and TRBJ1-5; weak D call: TRBD1 (5 bases). From germline, CDR1 is SGHVS and CDR2 FQNEAQ. V lost 1 base to trimming and J lost 3 bases, with 16 bases between them. The CDR3 contains 17 residues. The CDR3 bases are TGTGCCAGCAGCTTAGTTGGGGCAGGGAGGAACAATCAGCCCCAGCATTTT. Translation: CASSLVGAGRNNQPQHF.

This clone was detected only a few times. This chain connects TRBV7-8 to TRBJ1-5, with D unresolved. CDR3 length: 14 amino acids. The V and J ends lost 3 bases and 8 bases respectively, with 14 bases between them. CDR1 and CDR2 (germline): SGHVS, FQNEAQ. The CDR3 nucleotides read TGTGCCAGCAGCTTGGGCACGGCGATTGAGCCCCAGCATTTT. This encodes CASSLGTAIEPQHF.

The rearrangement links TRBV27 to TRBJ1-2, with TRBD1 identical over 7 bases. The length of the CDR3 is 13 residues. After removal of 8 bases from V and 4 bases from J, the junction contained 7 bases not matched to a gene. Looked up from germline, CDR1 is MNHEY and CDR2 is SMNVEV (reference sequence). The CDR3 DNA sequence: TGTGCCAGCGGGTTACAGGGGATCTATGGCTACACCTTC. This codes for CASGLQGIYGYTF.

V and J are TRBV7-3 and TRBJ1-3, with D maybe TRBD1 (6 bases). CDR1 and CDR2 from the germline V gene are SGHTA and FQGTGA. The CDR3 consists of 17 residues. V was trimmed by 5 bases and J by 4 bases, leaving 21 bases between them. CDR3 protein: CASSPKRRQDLGNTIYF. The CDR3 coding sequence is TGTGCCAGCAGCCCGAAGCGTAGACAGGACCTCGGAAACACCATATATTTT.

V usage is TRBV7-2 and J usage is TRBJ2-2; D unclear. CDR3 length: 15 amino acids. The germline V gene has CDR1 SGHTA and CDR2 FQGNSA. Trimming left V 2 bases short and J 7 bases short, with 14 bases between. The CDR3 loop reads CASSLNSSPSGELFF. CDR3 sequence (DNA): TGTGCCAGCAGCTTAAATAGCTCTCCTAGCGGGGAGCTGTTTTTT.